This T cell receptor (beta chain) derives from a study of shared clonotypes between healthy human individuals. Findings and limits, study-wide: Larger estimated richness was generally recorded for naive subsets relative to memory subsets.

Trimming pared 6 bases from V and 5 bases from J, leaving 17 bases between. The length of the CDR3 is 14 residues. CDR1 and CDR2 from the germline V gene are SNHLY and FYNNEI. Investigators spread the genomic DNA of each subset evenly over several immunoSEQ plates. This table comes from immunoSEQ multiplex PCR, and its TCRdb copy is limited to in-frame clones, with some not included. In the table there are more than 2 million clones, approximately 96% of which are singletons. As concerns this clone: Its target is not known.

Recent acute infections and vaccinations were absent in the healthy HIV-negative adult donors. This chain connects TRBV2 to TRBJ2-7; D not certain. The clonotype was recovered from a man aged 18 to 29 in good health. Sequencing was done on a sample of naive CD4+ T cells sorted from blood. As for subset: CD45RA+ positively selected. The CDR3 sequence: CASRDQGGSNEQYF. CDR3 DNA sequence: TGTGCCAGCAGGGACCAAGGTGGGTCCAACGAGCAGTACTTC. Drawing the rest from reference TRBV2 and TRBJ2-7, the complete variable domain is EPEVTQTPSHQVTQMGQEVILRCVPISNHLYFYWYRQILGQKVEFLVSFYNNEISEKSEIFDDQFSVERPDGSNFTLKIRSTKLEDSAMYFCASRDQGGSNEQYFGPGTRLTVT.